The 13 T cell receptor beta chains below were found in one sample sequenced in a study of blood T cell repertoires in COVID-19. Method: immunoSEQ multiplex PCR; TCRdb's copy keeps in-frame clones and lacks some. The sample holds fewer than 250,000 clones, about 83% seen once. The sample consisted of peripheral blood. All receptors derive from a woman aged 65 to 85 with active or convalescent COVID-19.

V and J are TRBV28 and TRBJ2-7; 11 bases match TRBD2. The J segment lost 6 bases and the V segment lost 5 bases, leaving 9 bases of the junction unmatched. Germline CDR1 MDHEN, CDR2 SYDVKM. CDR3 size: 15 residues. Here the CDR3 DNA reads TGTGCCAGCAGTCCCGCACTAGCGGGAGACGGCGAGCAGTACTTC. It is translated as CASSPALAGDGEQYF.

This chain's CDR3 is CASSLGLYDEQFF. Here the CDR3 DNA reads TGTGCCAGCAGCTTAGGCCTATATGATGAGCAGTTCTTC. The V gene is TRBV7-6, the J gene TRBJ2-1; unclear D gene. The CDR3 covers 13 residues. The germline CDR1 and CDR2 sequences are SGHVS and FNYEAQ. Trimming stripped 1 base from V and 8 bases from J, with 9 bases between.

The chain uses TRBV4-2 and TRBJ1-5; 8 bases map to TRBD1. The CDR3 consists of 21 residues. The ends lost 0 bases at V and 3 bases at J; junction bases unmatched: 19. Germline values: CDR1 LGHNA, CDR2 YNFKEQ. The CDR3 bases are TGTGCCAGCAGCCAAGAATTGAGGGGCCGAACCGGGACAGGCGTCAATCAGCCCCAGCATTTT. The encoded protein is CASSQELRGRTGTGVNQPQHF.

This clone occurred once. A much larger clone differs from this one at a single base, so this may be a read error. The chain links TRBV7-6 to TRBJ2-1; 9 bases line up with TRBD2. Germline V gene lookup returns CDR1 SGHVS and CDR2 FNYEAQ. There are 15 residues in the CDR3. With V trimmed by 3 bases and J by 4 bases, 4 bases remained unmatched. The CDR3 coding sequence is TGTGCCAGCAGCTTTAGCGGGAGTAGGTACAATGAGCAGTTCTTC. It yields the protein CASSFSGSRYNEQFF. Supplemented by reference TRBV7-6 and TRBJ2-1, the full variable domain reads GAGVSQSPRYKVTKRGQDVALRCDPISGHVSLYWYRQALGQGPEFLTYFNYEAQQDKSGLPNDRFSAERPEGSISTLTIQRTEQRDSAMYRCASSFSGSRYNEQFFGPGTRLTVL.

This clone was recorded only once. CDR3 sequence reads: CASSQAMNGGNTIYF. The CDR3, as DNA: TGTGCCAGCAGCCAAGCCATGAACGGGGGAAACACCATATATTTT. The chain joins TRBV4-2 to TRBJ1-3, with unresolved D. The CDR3 is 15 amino acids. Germline assignment: CDR1 LGHNA and CDR2 YNFKEQ. V was cut by 1 base and J by 4 bases, with 11 bases left in between.

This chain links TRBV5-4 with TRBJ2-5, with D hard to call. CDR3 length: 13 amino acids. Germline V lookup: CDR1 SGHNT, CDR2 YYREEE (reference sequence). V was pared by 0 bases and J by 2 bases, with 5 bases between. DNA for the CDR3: TGTGCCAGCAGCTTGGGTCTACAAGAGACCCAGTACTTC. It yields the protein CASSLGLQETQYF.

The CDR3: CASSLPRLTGESGNTIYF. DNA of the CDR3: TGTGCCAGCAGCTTGCCCCGCTTGACAGGGGAGTCTGGAAACACCATATATTTT. The genes are TRBV5-5 and TRBJ1-3, with 8 bases that match TRBD1. Germline CDR1 and CDR2: SGHKS and YYEKEE (reference sequence). This CDR3 is built from 18 residues. Trimming cost V 1 base and J 1 base; bases outside gene matches: 10.

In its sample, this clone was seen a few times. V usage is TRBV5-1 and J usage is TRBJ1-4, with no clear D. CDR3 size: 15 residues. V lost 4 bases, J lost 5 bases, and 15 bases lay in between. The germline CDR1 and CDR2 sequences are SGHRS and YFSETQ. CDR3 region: CASSVSLRENEKLFF. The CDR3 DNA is TGCGCCAGCAGCGTGAGTCTTCGGGAGAATGAAAAACTGTTTTTT.

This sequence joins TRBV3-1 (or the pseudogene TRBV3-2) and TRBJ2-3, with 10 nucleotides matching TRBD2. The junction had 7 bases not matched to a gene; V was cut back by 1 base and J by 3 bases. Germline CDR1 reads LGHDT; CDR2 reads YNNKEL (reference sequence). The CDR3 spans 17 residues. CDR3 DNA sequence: TGTGCCAGCAGCCAAGGCCCTAGCGGGAGCGTTACAGATACGCAGTATTTT. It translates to CASSQGPSGSVTDTQYF.

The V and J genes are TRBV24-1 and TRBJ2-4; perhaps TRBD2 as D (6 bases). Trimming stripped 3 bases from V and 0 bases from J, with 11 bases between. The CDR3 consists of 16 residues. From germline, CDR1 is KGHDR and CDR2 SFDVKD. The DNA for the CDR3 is TGTGCCACCAGTGATGCCGTGGGGGGAGCCAAAAACATTCAGTACTTC. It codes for CATSDAVGGAKNIQYF.

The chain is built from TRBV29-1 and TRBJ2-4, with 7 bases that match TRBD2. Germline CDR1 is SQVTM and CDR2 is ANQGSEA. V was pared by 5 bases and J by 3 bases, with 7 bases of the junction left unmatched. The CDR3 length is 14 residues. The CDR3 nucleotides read TGCAGCGTTCGGAGGGAGGGGAGCAAAAACATTCAGTACTTC. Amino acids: CSVRREGSKNIQYF. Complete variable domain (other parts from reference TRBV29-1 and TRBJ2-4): SAVISQKPSRDICQRGTSLTIQCQVDSQVTMMFWYRQQPGQSLTLIATANQGSEATYESGFVIDKFPISRPNLTFSTLTVSNMSPEDSSIYLCSVRREGSKNIQYFGAGTRLSVL.

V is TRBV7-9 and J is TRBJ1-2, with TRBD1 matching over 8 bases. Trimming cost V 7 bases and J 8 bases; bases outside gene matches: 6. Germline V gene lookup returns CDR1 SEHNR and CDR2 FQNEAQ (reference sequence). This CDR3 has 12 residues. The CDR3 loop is CASTKTGGGYTF. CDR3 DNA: TGTGCCAGCACCAAAACAGGGGGAGGCTACACCTTC. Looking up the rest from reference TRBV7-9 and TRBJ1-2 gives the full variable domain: DTGVSQNPRHKITKRGQNVTFRCDPISEHNRLYWYRQTLGQGPEFLTYFQNEAQLEKSRLLSDRFSAERPKGSFSTLEIQRTEQGDSAMYLCASTKTGGGYTFGSGTRLTVV.

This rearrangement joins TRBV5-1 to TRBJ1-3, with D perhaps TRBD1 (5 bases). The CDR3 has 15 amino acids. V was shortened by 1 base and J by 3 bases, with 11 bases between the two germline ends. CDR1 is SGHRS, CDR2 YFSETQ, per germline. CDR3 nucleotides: TGCGCCAGCAGCTTGACCAGGGCGAATGGAAACACCATATATTTT. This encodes CASSLTRANGNTIYF.